One TCR beta chain is described in this entry. This clonotype was picked up a small number of times. What this receptor recognizes is not known. Base qualities are not at hand, and no much larger clone is one base apart. This record belongs to a study of post-analysis software for immune sequencing data (dated by TCRdb to between 2014 and 2017). Background on the whole study: The recorded disease courses included relapsing-remitting, secondary progressive and progressive-relapsing multiple sclerosis, and some patients had no subtype annotation. The multiple sclerosis patient repertoires were compared with approximately 11 previously published healthy control repertoires from donors aged about 6 to 26 years. A subset of samples was prepared in parallel using single-end sample barcoding, then pooled and co-amplified after Illumina adapter ligation. What the study reported, not specific to this receptor: The control group was slightly older than the multiple sclerosis patient group. Direct clustering with F measure showed strong co-clustering of samples prepared in the same batch, prompting a batch-effect correction. Multiple sclerosis patients had significantly lower normalized Chao1 diversity than controls, a result that suggests substantial peripheral T-cell clonal expansion. Roughly 5 TRBV segments, including TRBV5-6, TRBV5-1 and TRBV20-1, were significantly more frequent in patients than controls.

The germline V gene gives CDR1 as SQVTM and CDR2 as ANQGSEA. From the cysteine up to the phenylalanine, the CDR3 has a length of 14 residues. The entry retains the CDR3 DNA only, 42 bases that are in frame from base 1. Trimming accounts for 4 bases at V and 3 bases at J, while the number of junction bases matched to no gene is 8. To demonstrate the VDJtools post-analysis software, the study profiled TCR beta repertoires from the peripheral blood of around 13 young patients with multiple sclerosis. The patients with multiple sclerosis were children and adolescents between 6 and 15 years of age. Library preparation was by PCR. The instrument given in TCRdb is Illumina HiSeq 2500. Unique molecular identifiers were incorporated into TCR beta cDNA libraries to reduce PCR and sequencing biases. Roughly 0.5 million cDNA molecules were obtained per 1 to 10 million input T cells, so each molecule approximated one T cell. The patient libraries were prepared and sequenced with the same protocol used for the earlier healthy control dataset. Samples belonging to the same batch were prepared together, multiplexed and sequenced on a shared HiSeq lane. The paper's processing steps were these. MIGEC was used to process the raw barcoded reads, and molecular identifier groups with only a single read were discarded before consensus assembly and CDR3 extraction. Clonotype tables were post-analysed with VDJtools, normalizing diversity by down-sampling all datasets to the smallest sample size. Repertoire overlap clustering matched CDR3 amino acid but not nucleotide sequences to correct batch-related cross-sample contamination. TCRdb passed the public sequencing reads through fastp at Q25 and MiXCR, retaining productive beta sequences. Rows are combined by CDR3 protein, so each entry shows the most common genes and DNA. The V and J calls were not made by the authors but by TCRdb's processing. Here the sample has hundreds of thousands of distinct CDR3 sequences; roughly 30% occur a single time. The ten top clones hold about 0.5% of the sample.

The sequence joins TRBV29-1 to TRBJ2-7; 8 nucleotides in the junction match TRBD1. What was sequenced was blood. The sequence came from a girl aged 10-17 years with multiple sclerosis. CDR3 region: CSVVWVTGGYEQYF. The bases are TGCAGCGTTGTTTGGGTAACAGGGGGCTACGAGCAGTACTTC.